A single sample gave rise to the 9 T cell receptor beta chains below, sequenced in a study of blood T cells in healthy people across ages. Primers used in a second PCR of roughly 6 to 11 cycles were a sample-barcoded 5' primer and a J-beta primer mix. TCRdb recomputed calls from the 5' RACE reads with MiXCR, one row per CDR3 protein. Of fewer than 2,000,000 distinct CDR3 sequences in the sample, about 39% were seen once. The material sequenced was blood. The receptors stem from a human donor in good health.

The V gene is TRBV10-3, the J gene TRBJ2-5; TRBD2 might be the D (6 bases). The germline gives CDR1 ENHRY, CDR2 SYGVKD. CDR3 length: 14 amino acids. With 5 bases removed from V and 2 bases from J, the gap between germline ends came to 12 bases. The DNA of the CDR3 is TGTGCCATCAGTTTGGCTAGCGCTCAAGAGACCCAGTACTTC. This sequence encodes CAISLASAQETQYF.

This chain joins TRBV15 and TRBJ1-2; the D is unclear. This CDR3 is built from 15 residues. V shed 0 bases and J shed 8 bases, with 16 bases lying between them. Germline CDR1 reads LNHNV; CDR2 reads YYDKDF (reference sequence). CDR3 protein: CATSREEAGWGGYTF. The CDR3 DNA is TGTGCCACCAGCAGAGAGGAGGCTGGTTGGGGAGGCTACACCTTC.

The V call is TRBV9, the J call TRBJ2-2; D is tentatively TRBD1 or TRBD2 (5 bases each). CDR3 length: 16 amino acids. Germline V gene sequence: CDR1 SGDLS, CDR2 YYNGEE. With 2 bases removed from V and 4 bases from J, the gap between germline ends came to 15 bases. CDR3 residues: CASSVSGSGGTGELFF. The CDR3 region has the DNA TGTGCCAGCAGCGTCTCAGGGAGTGGGGGCACCGGGGAGCTGTTTTTT.

The rearrangement uses TRBV5-1 and TRBJ1-2; D is undetermined. V lost 5 bases to trimming and J lost 8 bases, with 16 bases between them. Germline CDR1 SGHRS, CDR2 YFSETQ. The CDR3 runs to 13 residues. CDR3 in amino acids: CASRGQSLAGYTF. The DNA for the CDR3 is TGCGCCAGCAGGGGCCAGTCCTTGGCAGGCTACACCTTC.

This clonotype has only a few counts. The chain carries TRBV6-1 and TRBJ2-1, with TRBD1 identical over 7 bases. Germline assignment: CDR1 MNHNS and CDR2 SASEGT. J lost 0 bases, V lost 7 bases, and 15 bases had no gene match. CDR3 length: 18 amino acids. The DNA of the CDR3 is TGTGCCAGCATTGGGCCTTCGGGACAGCAAAGCTCCTACAATGAGCAGTTCTTC. Translating gives CASIGPSGQQSSYNEQFF.

This rearrangement joins TRBV30 to TRBJ2-1; 9 bases match TRBD2. Looked up from germline, CDR1 is GTSNPN and CDR2 is SVGIG (reference sequence). Trimming cost V 5 bases and J 4 bases; bases outside gene matches: 3. This CDR3 comprises 13 residues. This CDR3 reads CAWGLAGYNEQFF. The DNA for the CDR3 is TGTGCCTGGGGCCTAGCGGGGTACAATGAGCAGTTCTTC. Full variable domain (missing parts from reference TRBV30 and TRBJ2-1): SQTIHQWPATLVQPVGSPLSLECTVEGTSNPNLYWYRQAAGRGLQLLFYSVGIGQISSEVPQNLSASRPQDRQFILSSKKLLLSDSGFYLCAWGLAGYNEQFFGPGTRLTVL.

The chain joins TRBV7-6 to TRBJ2-3; D remains unclear. CDR3 length equals 16 residues. Per the germline V gene, CDR1 is SGHVS and CDR2 is FNYEAQ. Trimming took 2 bases from V and 0 from J, leaving 12 bases between them. This chain's CDR3 is CASSLRLKPSTDTQYF. The DNA of the CDR3 is TGTGCCAGCAGCTTACGATTGAAACCTAGCACAGATACGCAGTATTTT.

This clonotype has more than one count but fewer than ten. The V and J genes are TRBV20-1 and TRBJ1-6, with TRBD1 matching 7 bases. The length of the CDR3 is 15 residues. V lost 2 bases to trimming and J lost 9 bases; unmatched junction nucleotides: 10. Germline CDR1 DFQATT, CDR2 SNEGSKA (reference sequence). The CDR3 bases are TGCAGTGCTAGAATAGACGCAGGGGGTCTTTCACCCCTCCACTTT. Translation gives CSARIDAGGLSPLHF.

This clonotype was detected many times. The chain is built from TRBV29-1 and TRBJ1-2, with D tentatively TRBD1 (5 bases). The V and J ends lost 2 bases and 6 bases respectively, with 16 bases between them. The CDR3 spans 14 residues. The germline V gene encodes CDR1 SQVTM and CDR2 ANQGSEA. CDR3 protein: CSVERRALNDGYTF. Here the CDR3 DNA reads TGCAGCGTTGAACGCAGGGCACTAAACGATGGCTACACCTTC.